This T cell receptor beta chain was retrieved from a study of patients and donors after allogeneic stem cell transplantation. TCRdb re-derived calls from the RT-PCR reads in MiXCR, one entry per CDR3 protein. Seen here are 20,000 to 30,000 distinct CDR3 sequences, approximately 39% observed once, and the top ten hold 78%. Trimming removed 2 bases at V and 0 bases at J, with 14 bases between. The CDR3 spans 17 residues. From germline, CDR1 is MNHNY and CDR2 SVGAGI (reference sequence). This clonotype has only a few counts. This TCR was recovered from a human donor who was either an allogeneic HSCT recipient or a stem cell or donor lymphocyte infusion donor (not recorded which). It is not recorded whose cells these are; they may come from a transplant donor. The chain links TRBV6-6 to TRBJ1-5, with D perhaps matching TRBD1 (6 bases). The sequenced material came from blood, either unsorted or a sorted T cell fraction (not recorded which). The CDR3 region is CASSYAYRDPSNQPQHF. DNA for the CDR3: TGTGCCAGCAGTTACGCTTACAGGGATCCTAGCAATCAGCCCCAGCATTTT.